The next 20 T cell receptor beta chains were all read from a single sample in a study of blood T cell repertoires in COVID-19. Data came from immunoSEQ multiplex PCR; TCRdb stores just in-frame clones and leaves some out. The sample has about 430,000 clones, roughly nine tenths seen once. Specimen: PBMCs or T cells enriched from blood (not recorded which). The receptors originated from a man younger than 40 who had recovered from COVID-19.

This chain connects TRBV3-1 (or the pseudogene TRBV3-2) to TRBJ2-5; D is uncertain. Trimming left V 1 base short and J 2 bases short, with 8 bases between. The germline V gene encodes CDR1 LGHDT and CDR2 YNNKEL (reference sequence). CDR3 length: 14 residues. CDR3 residues: CASSQGQLQETQYF. The DNA of the CDR3 is TGTGCCAGCAGCCAAGGGCAACTACAAGAGACCCAGTACTTC.

The V gene is TRBV5-8, the J gene TRBJ2-7; 8 bases fit TRBD1. Germline V gene sequence: CDR1 SGHTS, CDR2 YDEGEE. The CDR3 is 15 residues long. The junction had 5 bases not matched to a gene; V was cut back by 0 bases and J by 3 bases. The CDR3 protein is CASSLVGQGHYEQYF. DNA of the CDR3: TGTGCCAGCAGCTTGGTTGGACAGGGACACTACGAGCAGTACTTC.

V usage is TRBV10-1 and J usage is TRBJ2-1; 12 bases are a match to TRBD2. Losses at the gene ends were 5 bases for V and 0 bases for J; bases not matched to a gene: 2. Germline V lookup: CDR1 WNHNN, CDR2 SYGVQD (reference sequence). The CDR3 extends over 16 amino acids. This CDR3 reads CASSLTSGSSYNEQFF. The CDR3 DNA is TGCGCCAGCAGTTTGACTAGCGGGAGCTCCTACAATGAGCAGTTCTTC.

CDR3 amino acids: CATGRDRGHEQYF. The DNA for the CDR3 is TGTGCCACGGGACGGGACAGGGGCCACGAGCAGTACTTC. V is TRBV6-5 and J is TRBJ2-7, with TRBD1 matching over 10 bases. Trimming removed 10 bases from V and 5 bases from J; junction bases left unmatched: 8. Germline CDR1 is MNHEY and CDR2 is SVGAGI. The CDR3 contains 13 residues.

The rearrangement uses TRBV9 and TRBJ2-1; maybe TRBD2 (6 bases). V lost 0 bases, J lost 0 bases, and 10 bases lay in between. Germline CDR1 and CDR2: SGDLS and YYNGEE. This CDR3 region has 16 residues. The CDR3: CASSVVAGSSYNEQFF. Here the CDR3 DNA reads TGTGCCAGCAGCGTAGTTGCGGGAAGCTCCTACAATGAGCAGTTCTTC.

V and J are TRBV18 and TRBJ1-1; 8 nucleotides line up with TRBD1. CDR3 length: 14 amino acids. The V segment lost 6 bases and the J segment 2 bases; nucleotides outside the gene matches: 5. CDR1 and CDR2 (germline): KGHSH, LQKENI. For the CDR3, the DNA is TGTGCCAGCTCCGAACAGGGGGTTAACACTGAAGCTTTCTTT. Residues: CASSEQGVNTEAFF. The whole variable domain, remainder taken from reference TRBV18 and TRBJ1-1, is NAGVMQNPRHLVRRRGQEARLRCSPMKGHSHVYWYRQLPEEGLKFMVYLQKENIIDESGMPKERFSAEFPKEGPSILRIQQVVRGDSAAYFCASSEQGVNTEAFFGQGTRLTVV.

The chain is built from TRBV7-9 and TRBJ1-6; 7 positions agree with TRBD1. CDR1 is SEHNR and CDR2 is FQNEAQ in the germline V gene (reference sequence). CDR3 size: 14 residues. Losses at the gene ends were 5 bases for V and 9 bases for J; bases not matched to a gene: 7. The CDR3 loop is CASSTTGNGSPLHF. Written as DNA, the CDR3 is TGTGCCAGCAGCACGACAGGGAACGGTTCACCCCTCCACTTT. Full variable domain (outside the CDR3, taken from reference TRBV7-9 and TRBJ1-6): DTGVSQNPRHKITKRGQNVTFRCDPISEHNRLYWYRQTLGQGPEFLTYFQNEAQLEKSRLLSDRFSAERPKGSFSTLEIQRTEQGDSAMYLCASSTTGNGSPLHFGNGTRLTVT.

The rearrangement uses TRBV5-1 and TRBJ2-1; TRBD2 matches at 8 bases. The CDR3 has 16 amino acids. Germline V gives CDR1 SGHRS, CDR2 YFSETQ. The V and J ends lost 0 bases and 10 bases, in that order; junction bases with no gene match: 12. The CDR3 DNA reads as TGCGCCAGCAGCTTGGGGGGACTAGGAATAATTCAGGAGCAGTTCTTC. It translates to CASSLGGLGIIQEQFF.

The chain has TRBV30 and TRBJ1-1; 8 bases map to TRBD1. The germline V gene has CDR1 GTSNPN and CDR2 SVGIG (reference sequence). Trimming took 0 bases from V and 8 from J; bases not matched to a gene: 11. The CDR3 loop spans 15 amino acids. CDR3: CAWSVQATGVVEAFF. The DNA of the CDR3 is TGTGCCTGGAGTGTACAAGCGACAGGGGTCGTGGAAGCTTTCTTT.

This clone was counted once. This sequence joins TRBV30 and TRBJ2-1; TRBD2 is a possible D gene (6 bases). CDR1 and CDR2 from the germline V gene are GTSNPN and SVGIG (reference sequence). The CDR3 sequence is 13 residues long. Trimming took off 3 bases at V and 0 bases at J, with 6 bases between the two ends. CDR3 nucleotide sequence: TGTGCCTGGAGCGGGGGCTCCTACAATGAGCAGTTCTTC. Translated: CAWSGGSYNEQFF.

This chain connects TRBV19 to TRBJ1-5; 7 bases are a match to TRBD1. This CDR3 contains 16 residues. The J segment lost 7 bases and the V segment lost 3 bases, leaving 12 bases of the junction unmatched. Germline lookup yields CDR1 LNHDA and CDR2 SQIVND (reference sequence). CDR3 bases: TGTGCCAGTAGTATTCTCTTCCGGGACAGCAGGCAGCCCCAGCATTTT. Translation gives CASSILFRDSRQPQHF.

V gene TRBV20-1 combines with J gene TRBJ2-7; D is unclear. Germline assignment: CDR1 DFQATT and CDR2 SNEGSKA (reference sequence). The V end was cut by 6 bases, the J end by 4 bases, with 10 bases between. This CDR3 contains 11 residues. CDR3 nucleotides: TGCAGTGCCGGTCGGTTATACGAGCAGTACTTC. Its translation is CSAGRLYEQYF.

The chain uses TRBV2 and TRBJ1-1, with D maybe TRBD1 (5 bases). CDR1 SNHLY and CDR2 FYNNEI come from the germline V gene. This CDR3 region has 14 residues. Trimming stripped 2 bases from V and 1 base from J, with 8 bases between. CDR3 in amino acids: CASSEQGENTEAFF. Here the CDR3 DNA reads TGTGCCAGCAGTGAACAGGGCGAGAACACTGAAGCTTTCTTT.

The J gene is TRBJ1-6, the V gene TRBV10-2; D ambiguous. In germline, CDR1 is WSHSY, CDR2 SAAADI. CDR3 length: 13 residues. V lost 2 bases, J lost 9 bases, and 8 bases lay in between. The CDR3 region is CASSEGRGSPLHF. Written as DNA, the CDR3 is TGCGCCAGCAGTGAGGGCCGGGGTTCACCCCTCCACTTT.

This clone was seen just once. This chain connects TRBV12-5 to TRBJ1-1; 7 bases match TRBD1. The germline CDR1 and CDR2 sequences are LGHNT and FRNRAP. V lost 7 bases to trimming and J lost 4 bases; unmatched junction nucleotides: 12. The CDR3 runs to 15 residues. Written as DNA, the CDR3 is TGTGCTAGTGCCCCCTCGACAGGGCGGGTCACTGAAGCTTTCTTT. As protein: CASAPSTGRVTEAFF.

The gene calls are TRBV6-5 and TRBJ1-4; 8 bases line up with TRBD1. After removal of 6 bases from V and 2 bases from J, the junction contained 5 bases not matched to a gene. The CDR3 contains 15 residues. Germline CDR1 reads MNHEY; CDR2 reads SVGAGI. The CDR3 DNA reads TGTGCCAGCAGGGACAGGGATTTTACTAATGAAAAACTGTTTTTT. The encoded protein is CASRDRDFTNEKLFF.

The chain has TRBV3-1 (or the pseudogene TRBV3-2) and TRBJ2-5, with 12 bases identical to TRBD2. Trimming took 4 bases from V and 3 from J; bases not matched to a gene: 6. CDR3 length: 16 residues. The germline gives CDR1 LGHDT, CDR2 YNNKEL (reference sequence). CDR3 DNA: TGTGCCAGCAGCCCCCGGCTAGCGGGAGGGAAAGAGACCCAGTACTTC. Its protein is CASSPRLAGGKETQYF.

The chain joins TRBV28 to TRBJ2-1, with 11 bases that match TRBD2. After removal of 7 bases from V and 1 base from J, the junction contained 3 bases not matched to a gene. The germline CDR1 and CDR2 sequences are MDHEN and SYDVKM. The CDR3 is made up of 15 amino acids. CDR3 sequence: CASKLAGASYNEQFF. The CDR3 nucleotides are TGTGCCAGCAAACTAGCGGGAGCTTCCTACAATGAGCAGTTCTTC.

This clone was found a few times. This chain uses TRBV18 with TRBJ2-1, with TRBD2 identical over 8 bases. V shed 2 bases, J shed 8 bases, and the junction held 5 bases outside the gene matches. The CDR3 totals 14 residues. The germline gives CDR1 KGHSH, CDR2 LQKENI. CDR3 bases: TGTGCCAGCTCACCAGGGACTAGTCCCCATGAGCAGTTCTTC. Its protein is CASSPGTSPHEQFF. Drawing the rest from reference TRBV18 and TRBJ2-1, the complete variable domain is NAGVMQNPRHLVRRRGQEARLRCSPMKGHSHVYWYRQLPEEGLKFMVYLQKENIIDESGMPKERFSAEFPKEGPSILRIQQVVRGDSAAYFCASSPGTSPHEQFFGPGTRLTVL.

V gene TRBV27 combines with J gene TRBJ1-5; TRBD1 aligns across 7 bases. The CDR3 is 17 amino acids. The ends lost 5 bases at V and 0 bases at J; junction bases unmatched: 10. Germline values: CDR1 MNHEY, CDR2 SMNVEV (reference sequence). The CDR3 DNA is TGTGCCAGCAGTCCAAGGACAGGACGACATAGCAATCAGCCCCAGCATTTT. This sequence encodes CASSPRTGRHSNQPQHF.